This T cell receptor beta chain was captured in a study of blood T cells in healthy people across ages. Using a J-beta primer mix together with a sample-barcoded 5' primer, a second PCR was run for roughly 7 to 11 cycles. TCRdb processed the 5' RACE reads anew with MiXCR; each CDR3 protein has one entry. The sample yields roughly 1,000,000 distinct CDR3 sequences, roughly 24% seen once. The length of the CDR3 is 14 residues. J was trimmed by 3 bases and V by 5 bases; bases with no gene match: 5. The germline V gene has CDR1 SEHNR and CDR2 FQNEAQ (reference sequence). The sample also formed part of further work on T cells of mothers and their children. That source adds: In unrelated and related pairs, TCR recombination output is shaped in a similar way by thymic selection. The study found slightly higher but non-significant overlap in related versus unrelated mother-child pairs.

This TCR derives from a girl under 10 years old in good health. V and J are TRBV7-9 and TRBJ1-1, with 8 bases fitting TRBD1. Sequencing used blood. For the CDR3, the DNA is TGTGCCAGCAGCGTGGACAGGGTCCACACTGAAGCTTTCTTT. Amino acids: CASSVDRVHTEAFF.